Listed below are T cell receptor beta chains from one sample, sequenced in a study of blood T cell repertoires in COVID-19. The protocol was immunoSEQ multiplex PCR, while the TCRdb copy is restricted to in-frame clones and leaves out a portion. In the table there are 35,000 to 50,000 clones, around 85% of which are singletons. The material sequenced was peripheral blood. The receptors here all came from a human donor in a cohort sampled during active COVID-19. Each CDR3 is given with its conserved first and last residue.

v_call cdr3_aa
TRBV15 CATSRFPGQRLFF
TRBV4-1 CASSQPSGTVAGSSYEQYF
TRBV4-1 CASSFRTSGGDSSYEQYF
TRBV2 CASRNSGPGGPGYTF
TRBV20-1 CSARSGHEQYF
TRBV6-2/TRBV6-3 CASSKSSGGTDTQYF
TRBV29-1 CSVVPGQGRDTQYF
TRBV24-1 CATSDRSQGNNQPQHF
TRBV2 CAISSQYEQYF
TRBV24-1 CATSDSRNSRSYNEQFF
TRBV24-1 CATSDLKRGGSTGELFF
TRBV19 CASSIGQGATGELFF
TRBV7-9 CASSPHGANVLTF
TRBV5-4 CASSPVRAGNIQYF
TRBV7-2 CASSRGRGTYETQYF
TRBV19 CASSHQGWRNEQFF
TRBV10-1 CASSQGSGGPETGELFF
TRBV19 CASSMEPSSYNEQFF
TRBV15 CATSRWTSGGQQETQYF
TRBV7-9 CASSLLAGASEAFF
TRBV7-3 CASSVGHGGTGELFF
TRBV3-1/TRBV3-2 CASSLTGGVRSQPQHF
TRBV5-1 CASSSGQIQETQYF
TRBV2 CASSGQGTTEAFF
TRBV6-1 CASSEGSRGGTQYF
TRBV7-9 CASSSGTGGQETQYF
TRBV5-6 CASSDSGGLEANTGELFF
TRBV20-1 CSASRYSQETQYF
TRBV28 CASSLWGQGSSATNEKLFF
TRBV9 CASLRDSPVRNEKLFF
TRBV27 CASSWDTRNTEAFF
TRBV5-6 CASSLGTELFYGYTF
TRBV19 CASSIQSSGGATKNIQYF